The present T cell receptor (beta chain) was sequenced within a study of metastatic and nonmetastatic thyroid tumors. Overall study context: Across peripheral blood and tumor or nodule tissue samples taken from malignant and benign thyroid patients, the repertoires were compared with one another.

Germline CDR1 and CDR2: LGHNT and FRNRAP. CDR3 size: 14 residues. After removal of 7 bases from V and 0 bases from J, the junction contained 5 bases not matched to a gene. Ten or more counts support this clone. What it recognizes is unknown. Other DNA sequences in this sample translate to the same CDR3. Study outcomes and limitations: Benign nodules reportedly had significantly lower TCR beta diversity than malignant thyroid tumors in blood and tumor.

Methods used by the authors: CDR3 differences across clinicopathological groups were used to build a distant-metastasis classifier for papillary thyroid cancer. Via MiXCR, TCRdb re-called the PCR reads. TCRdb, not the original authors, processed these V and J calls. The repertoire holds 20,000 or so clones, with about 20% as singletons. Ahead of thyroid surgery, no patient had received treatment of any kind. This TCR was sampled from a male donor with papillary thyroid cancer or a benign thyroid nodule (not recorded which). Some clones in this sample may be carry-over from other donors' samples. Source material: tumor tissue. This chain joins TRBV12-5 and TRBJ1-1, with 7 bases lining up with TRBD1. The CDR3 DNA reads TGTGCTAGTGCCCCGGGACAGCTGAACACTGAAGCTTTCTTT. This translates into CASAPGQLNTEAFF.